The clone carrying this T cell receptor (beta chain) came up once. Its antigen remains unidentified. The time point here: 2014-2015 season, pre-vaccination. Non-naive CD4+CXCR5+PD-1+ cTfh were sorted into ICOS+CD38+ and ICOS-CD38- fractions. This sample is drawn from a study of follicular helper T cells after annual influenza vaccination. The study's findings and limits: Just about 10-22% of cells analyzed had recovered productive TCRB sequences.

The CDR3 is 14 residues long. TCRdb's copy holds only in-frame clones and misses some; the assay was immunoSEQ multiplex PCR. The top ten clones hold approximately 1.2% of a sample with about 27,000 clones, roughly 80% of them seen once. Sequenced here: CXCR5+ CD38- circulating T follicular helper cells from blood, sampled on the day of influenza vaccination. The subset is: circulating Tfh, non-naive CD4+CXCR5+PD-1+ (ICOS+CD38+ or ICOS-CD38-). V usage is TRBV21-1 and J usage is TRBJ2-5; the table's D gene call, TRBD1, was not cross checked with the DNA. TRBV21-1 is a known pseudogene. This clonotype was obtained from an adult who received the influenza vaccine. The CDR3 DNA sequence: TGTGCCAGCAGCAAAGCTGGCAGGGGTAAGACCCAGTACTTC. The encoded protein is CASSKAGRGKTQYF.